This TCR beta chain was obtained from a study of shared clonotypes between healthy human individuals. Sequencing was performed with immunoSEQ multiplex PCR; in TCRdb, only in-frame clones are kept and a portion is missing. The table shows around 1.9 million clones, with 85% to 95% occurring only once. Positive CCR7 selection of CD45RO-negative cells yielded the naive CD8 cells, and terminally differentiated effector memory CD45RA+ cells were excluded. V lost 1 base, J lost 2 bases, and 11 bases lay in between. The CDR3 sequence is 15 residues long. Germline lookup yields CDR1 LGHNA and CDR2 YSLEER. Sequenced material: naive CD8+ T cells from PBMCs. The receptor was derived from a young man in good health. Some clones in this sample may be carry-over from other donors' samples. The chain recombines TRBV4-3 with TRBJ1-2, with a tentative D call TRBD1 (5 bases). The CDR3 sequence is CASSQGVEGNYGYTF. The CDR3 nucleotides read TGCGCCAGCAGCCAAGGGGTGGAGGGGAACTATGGCTACACCTTC.